Listed below are T cell receptor beta chains from one sample, sequenced in a study of CD8+ T cells in alopecia areata. The repertoire was sequenced with immunoSEQ multiplex PCR; TCRdb's copy has only in-frame clones and lacks some. The data contain about 42,000 clones, over 85% of them singletons. Material: CD8+ T cells sorted from blood, obtained at week 24, from a patient treated with tofacitinib. The receptor set was obtained from a human donor with alopecia areata. CDR3s include the opening cysteine and the closing phenylalanine or tryptophan. The order of the fields is CDR3 length, D gene, clone size, V gene, J gene, CDR3 DNA, CDR3 protein. D genes are given only for firm matches. Part of the rows lack a size; the others show once, few, many or a class for expanded clones.

len: 15
d_gene: -
abundance: -
v_gene: TRBV27
j_gene: TRBJ2-3
CDR3nt: TGTGCCAGCAGTTATCTTTCCGCGCGCGCAGATACGCAGTATTTT
CDR3aa: CASSYLSARADTQYF

len: 12
d_gene: -
abundance: -
v_gene: TRBV6-5
j_gene: TRBJ2-7
CDR3nt: TGTGCCTCTGGAATACAGGGCTACGAGCAGTACTTC
CDR3aa: CASGIQGYEQYF

len: 13
d_gene: -
abundance: -
v_gene: TRBV6-1
j_gene: TRBJ2-1
CDR3nt: TGTGCCAGCAACAATGGCGCCGTCAATGAGCAGTTCTTC
CDR3aa: CASNNGAVNEQFF

len: 9
d_gene: -
abundance: few
v_gene: TRBV6-1
j_gene: TRBJ2-1
CDR3nt: TGTGCCAGCGGGGGTGAGCAGTTCTTC
CDR3aa: CASGGEQFF

len: 16
d_gene: -
abundance: -
v_gene: TRBV6-5
j_gene: TRBJ1-1
CDR3nt: TGTGCCAGCAGTTACTCGAGGGACACTATGAACACTGAAGCTTTCTTT
CDR3aa: CASSYSRDTMNTEAFF

len: 13
d_gene: -
abundance: -
v_gene: TRBV6-5
j_gene: TRBJ1-1
CDR3nt: TGTGCCAGCAGTCCAAACAGGGACACTGAAGCTTTCTTT
CDR3aa: CASSPNRDTEAFF

len: 16
d_gene: TRBD2
abundance: -
v_gene: TRBV28
j_gene: TRBJ2-3
CDR3nt: TGTGCCAGCAGCTCCCTTCTAGCGGGGAGCACAGATACGCAGTATTTT
CDR3aa: CASSSLLAGSTDTQYF

len: 15
d_gene: -
abundance: once
v_gene: TRBV27
j_gene: TRBJ2-7
CDR3nt: TGTGCCAGCAGTTTATCCCCAGGGTGGGCGTACGAGCAGTACTTC
CDR3aa: CASSLSPGWAYEQYF

len: 15
d_gene: -
abundance: -
v_gene: TRBV7-6
j_gene: TRBJ1-3
CDR3nt: TGTGCCAGCAGCCTAGGGGCAGGGTCGGGAAACACCATATATTTT
CDR3aa: CASSLGAGSGNTIYF

len: 16
d_gene: TRBD2
abundance: -
v_gene: TRBV15
j_gene: TRBJ2-1
CDR3nt: TGTGCCACCAGCAGAGTCTCGGGGGGGCCTTACAATGAGCAGTTCTTC
CDR3aa: CATSRVSGGPYNEQFF

len: 13
d_gene: -
abundance: few
v_gene: TRBV28
j_gene: TRBJ2-1
CDR3nt: TGTGCCAGCAGCTCCGGGAACTACAATGAGCAGTTCTTC
CDR3aa: CASSSGNYNEQFF

len: 12
d_gene: -
abundance: -
v_gene: TRBV27
j_gene: TRBJ1-1
CDR3nt: TGTGCCTCATCTCCTCGGAACACTGAAGCTTTCTTT
CDR3aa: CASSPRNTEAFF

len: 14
d_gene: TRBD1
abundance: -
v_gene: TRBV7-9
j_gene: TRBJ2-7
CDR3nt: TGTGCCAGCAGCCTACGGGACAGACCTTACGAGCAGTACTTC
CDR3aa: CASSLRDRPYEQYF

len: 14
d_gene: TRBD2
abundance: -
v_gene: TRBV7-6
j_gene: TRBJ2-1
CDR3nt: TGTGCCAGCAGCACGGGACTAGTGAGGAATGAGCAGTTCTTC
CDR3aa: CASSTGLVRNEQFF

len: 14
d_gene: -
abundance: -
v_gene: TRBV19
j_gene: TRBJ2-3
CDR3nt: TGTGCCAGTAGTAAGTGGGGTAGCACAGATACGCAGTATTTT
CDR3aa: CASSKWGSTDTQYF

len: 14
d_gene: TRBD1
abundance: once
v_gene: TRBV29-1
j_gene: TRBJ2-7
CDR3nt: TGCAGCTTTAATGGGGAGGGACAGGGTAACGAGCAGTACTTC
CDR3aa: CSFNGEGQGNEQYF

len: 13
d_gene: -
abundance: once
v_gene: TRBV6-4
j_gene: TRBJ2-1
CDR3nt: TGTGCCAGCAGTGAAACGGGGACCAATGAGCAGTTCTTC
CDR3aa: CASSETGTNEQFF

len: 15
d_gene: TRBD2
abundance: -
v_gene: TRBV4-1
j_gene: TRBJ2-7
CDR3nt: TGCGCCAGCAGCCAACGTCTAGCGGCTAGCTACGAGCAGTACTTC
CDR3aa: CASSQRLAASYEQYF

len: 13
d_gene: TRBD1
abundance: -
v_gene: TRBV28
j_gene: TRBJ2-7
CDR3nt: TGTGCCAGCAGTTTGGGACAGCACTACGAGCAGTACTTC
CDR3aa: CASSLGQHYEQYF

len: 15
d_gene: -
abundance: once
v_gene: TRBV7-9
j_gene: TRBJ2-7
CDR3nt: TGTGCCAGCAGCTTAGGGCCCTTGGACAGTTACGAGCAGTACTTC
CDR3aa: CASSLGPLDSYEQYF

len: 15
d_gene: TRBD2
abundance: -
v_gene: TRBV29-1
j_gene: TRBJ2-2
CDR3nt: TGCAGCGTACGGACTAGCGGGACTTACACCGGGGAGCTGTTTTTT
CDR3aa: CSVRTSGTYTGELFF

len: 14
d_gene: -
abundance: -
v_gene: TRBV6-4
j_gene: TRBJ2-2
CDR3nt: TGTGCCAGCAAACCCGGCCCAGGTTCCGGGGAGCTGTTTTTT
CDR3aa: CASKPGPGSGELFF

len: 15
d_gene: -
abundance: -
v_gene: TRBV15
j_gene: TRBJ2-1
CDR3nt: TGTGCCACCAGTATAGGGGTTGGATCCTACAATGAGCAGTTCTTC
CDR3aa: CATSIGVGSYNEQFF

len: 13
d_gene: -
abundance: -
v_gene: TRBV6-5
j_gene: TRBJ2-1
CDR3nt: TGTGCCAGCAGTTCCGGACAGCACAATGAGCAGTTCTTC
CDR3aa: CASSSGQHNEQFF

len: 15
d_gene: TRBD2
abundance: -
v_gene: TRBV7-9
j_gene: TRBJ2-1
CDR3nt: TGTGCCAGCAGCTCCAGGACTAGCGGGGTTGGGGAGCAGTTCTTC
CDR3aa: CASSSRTSGVGEQFF

len: 16
d_gene: -
abundance: once
v_gene: TRBV7-9
j_gene: TRBJ2-2
CDR3nt: TGTGCCAGCAGCTTACGCGAGGGAGGGAACACCGGGGAGCTGTTTTTT
CDR3aa: CASSLREGGNTGELFF

len: 15
d_gene: -
abundance: -
v_gene: TRBV28
j_gene: TRBJ2-1
CDR3nt: TGTGCCAGCAGTCCCCTGGGGAACTCCTACAATGAGCAGTTCTTC
CDR3aa: CASSPLGNSYNEQFF

len: 13
d_gene: -
abundance: -
v_gene: TRBV28
j_gene: TRBJ2-1
CDR3nt: TGTGCCAGCAGTTTTGAGGGAAGGGATGAGCAGTTCTTC
CDR3aa: CASSFEGRDEQFF

len: 15
d_gene: -
abundance: -
v_gene: TRBV2
j_gene: TRBJ2-1
CDR3nt: TGTGCCAGCTTGCCTCCGGGGGGCCTACACAATGAGCAGTTCTTC
CDR3aa: CASLPPGGLHNEQFF

len: 13
d_gene: -
abundance: -
v_gene: TRBV6-5
j_gene: TRBJ2-7
CDR3nt: TGTGCCAGCAGTTACTCTGAAGTGGCCGAGCAGTACTTC
CDR3aa: CASSYSEVAEQYF

len: 16
d_gene: TRBD2
abundance: -
v_gene: TRBV7-9
j_gene: TRBJ2-1
CDR3nt: TGTGCCAGCAGCCCAATACTAGCGGCCTACTACAATGAGCAGTTCTTC
CDR3aa: CASSPILAAYYNEQFF

len: 14
d_gene: -
abundance: once
v_gene: TRBV29-1
j_gene: TRBJ2-3
CDR3nt: TGCAGCGTCGAGGAGGACCTCCGCACAGATACGCAGTATTTT
CDR3aa: CSVEEDLRTDTQYF

len: 15
d_gene: -
abundance: -
v_gene: TRBV27
j_gene: TRBJ2-5
CDR3nt: TGTGCCAGCAGTTTTCTAGATAGGTCGAGGGAGACCCAGTACTTC
CDR3aa: CASSFLDRSRETQYF

len: 13
d_gene: -
abundance: -
v_gene: TRBV5-5
j_gene: TRBJ2-1
CDR3nt: TGTGCCAGCAGCTTGGTCCAGCACAATGAGCAGTTCTTC
CDR3aa: CASSLVQHNEQFF

len: 15
d_gene: -
abundance: -
v_gene: TRBV7-8
j_gene: TRBJ2-7
CDR3nt: TGTGCCAGCAGCGTAGCTTTAGGGGTTACCTACGAGCAGTACTTC
CDR3aa: CASSVALGVTYEQYF

len: 16
d_gene: -
abundance: -
v_gene: TRBV4-1
j_gene: TRBJ2-4
CDR3nt: TGCGCCAGCAGCCAAGAGGGGAAGCTCTACAAAAACATTCAGTACTTC
CDR3aa: CASSQEGKLYKNIQYF

len: 16
d_gene: TRBD2
abundance: once
v_gene: TRBV4-3
j_gene: TRBJ2-7
CDR3nt: TGCGCCAGCAGCCAAGATAAGGGGAGCGGGATCTACGAGCAGTACTTC
CDR3aa: CASSQDKGSGIYEQYF

len: 15
d_gene: TRBD2
abundance: -
v_gene: TRBV27
j_gene: TRBJ2-1
CDR3nt: TGTGCCAGCAGTTTTAGTCCTAGCGGGGGGAGTGAGCAGTTCTTC
CDR3aa: CASSFSPSGGSEQFF

len: 14
d_gene: TRBD2
abundance: -
v_gene: TRBV10-2
j_gene: TRBJ2-5
CDR3nt: TGCGCCAGCAGTGAGGCTGGACTAGCCGAGACCCAGTACTTC
CDR3aa: CASSEAGLAETQYF

len: 15
d_gene: TRBD1
abundance: medium-sized
v_gene: TRBV6-4
j_gene: TRBJ2-2
CDR3nt: TGTGCCAGCAGTGGGGGACAGGGGAACACCGGGGAGCTGTTTTTT
CDR3aa: CASSGGQGNTGELFF

len: 14
d_gene: -
abundance: -
v_gene: TRBV7-3
j_gene: TRBJ2-5
CDR3nt: TGTGCCAGCGGGATTCCGGGACCACAAGAGACCCAGTACTTC
CDR3aa: CASGIPGPQETQYF

len: 18
d_gene: TRBD1
abundance: -
v_gene: TRBV4-1
j_gene: TRBJ2-3
CDR3nt: TGCGCCAGCAGCCAAGATCAGCGATCAGGGGGTAGCACAGATACGCAGTATTTT
CDR3aa: CASSQDQRSGGSTDTQYF

len: 14
d_gene: TRBD1
abundance: -
v_gene: TRBV29-1
j_gene: TRBJ2-7
CDR3nt: TGCAGCGTTGAACCCGAGACAGGGGTCCTCGAGCAGTACTTC
CDR3aa: CSVEPETGVLEQYF

len: 13
d_gene: -
abundance: once
v_gene: TRBV2
j_gene: TRBJ2-7
CDR3nt: TGTGCCAGCAGATATCAAGGGACTTACGAGCAGTACTTC
CDR3aa: CASRYQGTYEQYF

len: 14
d_gene: -
abundance: -
v_gene: TRBV14
j_gene: TRBJ2-7
CDR3nt: TGTGCCAGCAGCCAATTCGCCCTCTCCTACGAGCAGTACTTC
CDR3aa: CASSQFALSYEQYF

len: 16
d_gene: -
abundance: -
v_gene: TRBV11-2
j_gene: TRBJ1-5
CDR3nt: TGTGCCAGCAGCTTAGACGGGACGTATAGCAATCAGCCCCAGCATTTT
CDR3aa: CASSLDGTYSNQPQHF